This T cell receptor (beta chain) comes out of a study of blood T cell repertoires in COVID-19 (TCRdb year 2020). In the study overall: Samples covering the acute and convalescent phases of COVID-19 were provided by collaborators in the United States, Italy and Spain. The prospective study material was composed of cDNA or gDNA derived from T cells, B-cell-depleted T cells, or PBMCs. Subjects who had been exposed to COVID-19, were actively infected with it, or had recovered from it provided the deeply sampled blood TCRbeta repertoires that made up the dataset. The repertoires were released in a freely available public database intended as a resource for research on the immune response to SARS-CoV-2. The samples were drawn from the first 160 participants of the ongoing ImmuneRACE study and from 1,254 subjects provided by 6 global collaborators. Sample metadata almost always included a de-identified subject ID, COVID-19 status, age in years and sex. HLA class I and class II types, where available, came from metadata supplied by the sample provider rather than from assay-based typing.

What the work shows at the level of the full study, not this receptor alone: How much clinical and demographic metadata was included differed by source and by participant, and the metadata was provided uncurated.

TCRbeta CDR3 regions were amplified from genomic DNA by means of the immunoSEQ Assay, a bias-controlled multiplex PCR. For the original study's pipeline: The number of nucleated cells in each sample was estimated from the amplification of reference gene primers within the assay. Sequence reads were collapsed and filtered to measure the absolute abundance of every unique TCRbeta CDR3 rearrangement. For each sample, productive Simpson clonality was calculated by taking the square root of Simpson's diversity index across productive rearrangements. TCRdb provides this immuneACCESS table in a form limited to in-frame rearrangements. Some clones are lacking; in checked studies, under half of them reflect an unresolved V gene, and why the rest are absent is not known. V and J calls and clone size are as listed in that table; D and trimming were resolved from the DNA. A total of 20,000 to 25,000 clones appear in this sample, roughly four fifths of them only once. Of the sample, about half is held by the ten largest clones.

The collaborating institutions used their own protocols to collect whole blood in K2EDTA tubes. For TCRbeta analysis, collaborators shipped samples in one of three forms: frozen whole blood, isolated PBMCs, or DNA extracted from either of those sample types. About this clone: Its cognate antigen has yet to be identified. Per-nucleotide qualities are absent, and no much larger clonotype sits a single base away.

Specimen: peripheral blood. This TCR was recovered from a man in his 70s with acute or convalescent COVID-19.

The CDR3 protein: CASSQNSGANVLTF. The nucleotide sequence is given as TGTGCCAGCAGCCAAAACTCTGGGGCCAACGTCCTGACTTTC. The rearrangement joined TRBV7-3 to TRBJ2-6, with no confidently assigned D gene. Relative to germline, V is 5 bases shorter and J is 0 bases shorter, with 5 bases between their ends. Including the terminal cysteine and phenylalanine, the CDR3 comprises 14 residues. The only DNA kept is the CDR3, 42 bases in frame from the first base. Via the germline V gene, CDR1 is SGHTA and CDR2 FQGTGA. With the portions outside the CDR3 filled from the reference TRBV7-3 and TRBJ2-6 genes, the complete variable region becomes GAGVSQTPSNKVTEKGKYVELRCDPISGHTALYWYRQSLGQGPEFLIYFQGTGAADDSGLPNDRFFAVRPEGSVSTLKIQRTERGDSAVYLCASSQNSGANVLTFGAGSRLTVL.